These 20 T cell receptor beta chains were sequenced from one sample in a study of molecular identifiers for immune sequencing clone quantification. Via MiXCR, TCRdb re-called the PCR reads, giving one row per CDR3 protein. The table records about 65,000 distinct CDR3 sequences, around a sixth of them present only once. Sequencing was carried out using naive CD8+ T cells from blood, with Jurkat cell RNA spiked in. As for subset: FACS-sorted CD8+CD4-CCR7+CD45RA+ naive T cells. The source of these receptors is a human donor in good health. Some libraries in this study had Jurkat cell RNA spiked in.

Concerning this clonotype: A much larger clone sits a single nucleotide away, making a read error possible. This chain links TRBV27 with TRBJ2-4; possible D gene TRBD1, 5 bases. The germline CDR1 and CDR2 sequences are MNHEY and SMNVEV (reference sequence). CDR3 length: 13 residues. CDR3 sequence: CASGLETAHIQYF. CDR3 DNA: TGTGCCAGCGGTTTGGAGACAGCCCATATTCAGTACTTC.

In regard to this clonotype: Since a much larger clone is just one base distant, this may be a read error. The chain uses TRBV11-2 and TRBJ2-7; 9 nucleotides match TRBD1. The germline gives CDR1 SGHAT, CDR2 FQNNGV. This CDR3 comprises 14 residues. Trimming at V came to 5 bases and at J to 5 bases, leaving 7 bases not matched to a gene. The CDR3 loop is CASSQTGGSHEQYF. The DNA for the CDR3 is TGTGCCAGCAGCCAGACAGGGGGGAGCCACGAGCAGTACTTC.

For this clonotype: This may be a read error, as it is one base from a much larger clone. The chain is built from TRBV6-2 or TRBV6-3 and TRBJ2-1; maybe TRBD2 (5 bases). This CDR3 has 16 amino acids. Germline values: CDR1 MNHEY, CDR2 SVGEGT. This chain's CDR3 is CASSYSALAPLDEQSF. CDR3 nucleotides: TGTGCCAGCAGTTACTCGGCGCTAGCTCCCTTGGATGAGCAGTCCTTC.

Many counts were recorded for this clonotype. The V gene is TRBV13, the J gene TRBJ2-7, with 11 positions matching TRBD2. J lost 7 bases, V lost 4 bases, and 3 bases had no gene match. From germline, CDR1 is PRHDT and CDR2 FYEKMQ (reference sequence). CDR3 length equals 13 residues. The CDR3 protein is CASSSGLAEEQYF. The DNA of the CDR3 is TGTGCCAGCAGCTCGGGACTAGCGGAGGAGCAGTACTTC.

This clonotype showed up many times. The gene calls are TRBV29-1 and TRBJ1-4, with D uncertain. Germline values: CDR1 SQVTM, CDR2 ANQGSEA. V was pared by 4 bases and J by 0 bases, with 6 bases between. This CDR3 is 13 amino acids long. The chain's CDR3 is CSVATSTNEKLFF. In DNA, the CDR3 is TGCAGCGTTGCCACCTCAACTAATGAAAAACTGTTTTTT.

This clonotype was picked up a small number of times. The rearrangement links TRBV12-5 to TRBJ1-5; the D gene is possibly TRBD1 (6 bases). The V end lost 0 bases, the J end lost 3 bases, and 18 bases lay between the germline ends. The CDR3 totals 18 residues. Germline loops: CDR1 LGHNT, CDR2 FRNRAP. The CDR3 loop is CASGLVGAGASINQPQHF. DNA for the CDR3: TGTGCTAGTGGTTTGGTAGGGGCAGGGGCCAGTATCAATCAGCCCCAGCATTTT.

There are many counts of this clonotype. The chain joins TRBV29-1 to TRBJ1-2; perhaps TRBD1 as D (5 bases). V was trimmed by 5 bases and J by 5 bases, leaving 15 bases between them. Germline V gene data show CDR1 as SQVTM and CDR2 as ANQGSEA. The CDR3 has 13 amino acids. The CDR3 loop is CSVTPAGLYGYTF. The CDR3, as DNA: TGCAGCGTTACTCCGGCAGGGTTATATGGCTACACCTTC.

This clonotype was seen ten or more times. The CDR3 region has the DNA TGCAGCGTTGAAGACGGCCCAGATACGCAGTATTTT. Translation gives CSVEDGPDTQYF. The chain recombines TRBV29-1 with TRBJ2-3, with no clear D. The CDR3 runs 12 residues. In germline, CDR1 is SQVTM, CDR2 ANQGSEA. With 0 bases removed from V and 4 bases from J, the gap between germline ends came to 5 bases.

In its sample, this clonotype was seen many times. V and J are TRBV7-9 and TRBJ1-1; D remains ambiguous. Trimming removed 6 bases at V and 0 bases at J, with 8 bases between. The CDR3 covers 13 residues. Germline V gene lookup returns CDR1 SEHNR and CDR2 FQNEAQ (reference sequence). The CDR3, as DNA: TGTGCCAGCAGGAAAGAGTTGAACACTGAAGCTTTCTTT. Protein: CASRKELNTEAFF.

Concerning this clonotype: A much larger clone differs from this one at a single base, so this may be a read error. The CDR3 carries no conserved terminal phenylalanine or tryptophan, so it likely arises from a read error. This rearrangement joins TRBV11-2 to TRBJ1-6; 7 bases are shared with TRBD1. The CDR3 is 15 residues long. V was pared by 1 base and J by 6 bases, with 3 bases of the junction left unmatched. Germline CDR1 SGHAT, CDR2 FQNNGV. The CDR3 region has the DNA TGTGCCAGCAGCTTAGGGGACAGCCCTAATTCACCCCTCCACCTT. Protein sequence: CASSLGDSPNSPLHL.

Comments on this clonotype: The junction departs from the called germline gene at one end, perhaps through a read error. The chain has TRBV28 and TRBJ2-7; TRBD1 agrees at 10 bases. CDR1 MDHEN and CDR2 SYDVKM come from the germline V gene. The CDR3 is 17 amino acids. CDR3 amino acids: CAGSFVPTGTGVREQYF. The CDR3 coding sequence is TGTGCCGGCAGTTTTGTCCCCACCGGGACAGGGGTACGCGAGCAGTACTTC.

This clonotype was seen repeatedly, ten times or more. V and J are TRBV5-6 and TRBJ1-2; D is uncertain. Germline lookup yields CDR1 SGHDT and CDR2 YYEEEE. V lost 4 bases and J 2 bases, leaving 15 bases between the germline ends. CDR3 length: 15 residues. CDR3 sequence: CASSAGVGRNYGYTF. The CDR3 nucleotides are TGTGCCAGCAGCGCAGGTGTAGGGCGCAACTATGGCTACACCTTC.

The chain couples TRBV29-1 to TRBJ2-1; 9 bases align to TRBD2. Germline loops: CDR1 SQVTM, CDR2 ANQGSEA. CDR3 size: 14 residues. The junction had 8 bases not matched to a gene; V was cut back by 7 bases and J by 4 bases. In nucleotides, the CDR3 is TGCAGCGCCAAAGCGGGAGGCGGATACAATGAGCAGTTCTTC. Its translation is CSAKAGGGYNEQFF.

At least ten counts were recorded for this clonotype. The CDR3: CASSQDARSYEQYF. CDR3 DNA: TGTGCCAGCAGCCAAGATGCGAGATCCTACGAGCAGTACTTC. V is TRBV3-1 and J is TRBJ2-7; no definite D call. Germline assignment: CDR1 LGHDT and CDR2 YNNKEL (reference sequence). The CDR3 is made up of 14 amino acids. Trimming stripped 0 bases from V and 1 base from J, with 7 bases between.

This clonotype showed up many times. This sequence joins TRBV27 and TRBJ2-7; either TRBD1 or TRBD2 may fit D (5 bases each). Germline loops: CDR1 MNHEY, CDR2 SMNVEV (reference sequence). CDR3 size: 16 residues. V was cut by 5 bases and J by 2 bases, with 19 bases left in between. The CDR3 loop reads CASSQVYTRDAYEQYF. In nucleotides, the CDR3 is TGTGCCAGCAGTCAAGTTTATACCAGGGACGCCTACGAGCAGTACTTC.

In this sample, this clonotype turned up a few times. The chain recombines TRBV6-5 with TRBJ2-7, with D uncertain. This CDR3 spans 14 amino acids. Germline V lookup: CDR1 MNHEY, CDR2 SVGAGI. V was clipped by 2 bases and J by 2 bases, with 10 bases between them. This chain's CDR3 is CASSYARDTYEQYF. DNA for the CDR3: TGTGCCAGCAGTTACGCAAGGGATACCTACGAGCAGTACTTC.

This clonotype was observed a few times. A clone one base away is much larger, so this may be a read error. The J gene is TRBJ1-1, the V gene TRBV13, with D hard to call. The germline gives CDR1 PRHDT, CDR2 FYEKMQ (reference sequence). The CDR3 sequence is 15 residues long. In nucleotides, the CDR3 is TGTGCCAGCAGCTTCCGACCGCTACTGAACACTGAAGCTCTCTTT. Its translation is CASSFRPLLNTEALF.

This clonotype was counted many times. The chain is built from TRBV20-1 and TRBJ1-5; D gene unclear. Germline values: CDR1 DFQATT, CDR2 SNEGSKA (reference sequence). V lost 1 base and J 5 bases, leaving 12 bases between the germline ends. The CDR3 covers 14 residues. The CDR3 DNA is TGCAGTGCTAGAGTGCCACACCTCGATCAGCCCCAGCATTTT. Amino acid sequence: CSARVPHLDQPQHF.

This clonotype showed up many times. The J gene is TRBJ2-7, the V gene TRBV5-1, with 15 bases that match TRBD2. Germline CDR1 reads SGHRS; CDR2 reads YFSETQ. Unmatched junction bases numbered 13, after V lost 5 bases and J lost 7 bases. This CDR3 is 17 amino acids long. The CDR3 coding sequence is TGCGCCAGCAGTTCTCCCGGGACTAGCGGGGGGATGAGAGAGCAGTACTTC. Translated, it gives CASSSPGTSGGMREQYF.

As for this clonotype: This could be a read error, since a much larger clone is one nucleotide away. The chain uses TRBV10-3 and TRBJ2-1; 8 bases are a match to TRBD1. The V and J ends lost 2 bases and 6 bases, in that order; junction bases with no gene match: 9. The CDR3 sequence is 16 residues long. Germline V CDR1 and CDR2: ENHRY, SYGVKD. CDR3 bases: TGTGCCATCAGTGAGAAAGGACAGGGTTCATTCAATGAGCAGTTCTTC. This gives the protein CAISEKGQGSFNEQFF.